The clone carrying this T cell receptor (beta chain) was found a few times. What it recognizes is unknown. V lost 0 bases to trimming and J lost 2 bases, with 9 bases between them. This CDR3 comprises 14 residues. Germline assignment: CDR1 SGHNT and CDR2 YYREEE (reference sequence). This sample was included in a study of T-cell memory formation after mild COVID-19. Study-wide context: Across donors, TCR clusters were largely donor specific. Study-level results: CD4+ clones that contracted lay mainly in CM and EM; CD8+ ones lay in EMRA.

TCRdb fed the 5' RACE reads into MiXCR, producing one record per CDR3 protein. The profile shows 560,000 or so distinct CDR3 sequences, roughly 17% of them singletons. This receptor was obtained from an adult woman who had mild COVID-19 (a few samples of this study predate the infection). Cell type and time point are not known. The chain recombines TRBV5-4 with TRBJ2-7, with unresolved D. Source material: PBMCs or a T cell subset sorted from them (not recorded which). The CDR3 region has the DNA TGTGCCAGCAGCTTGGCCCTCAGTGCCTACGAGCAGTACTTC. Translating gives CASSLALSAYEQYF.